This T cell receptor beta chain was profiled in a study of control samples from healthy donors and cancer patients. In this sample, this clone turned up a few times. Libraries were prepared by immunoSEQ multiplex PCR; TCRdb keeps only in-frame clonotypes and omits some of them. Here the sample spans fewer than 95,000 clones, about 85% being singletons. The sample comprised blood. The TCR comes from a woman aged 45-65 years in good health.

This chain's CDR3 is CASSLDQWAYEQYF. The DNA of the CDR3 is TGTGCCAGCAGCTTAGACCAATGGGCCTACGAGCAGTACTTC. The chain carries TRBV7-9 and TRBJ2-7; unclear D gene. CDR3 size: 14 residues. Germline V gives CDR1 SEHNR, CDR2 FQNEAQ (reference sequence). The germline V and J ends were trimmed by 1 base and 2 bases, with 9 bases remaining between them.